The 20 T cell receptor beta chains below come from one sample, sequenced in a study of T cells after yellow fever vaccination. MiXCR, applied by TCRdb to the 5' RACE reads, yields one record per CDR3 protein. The sample holds nearly 550,000 distinct CDR3 sequences; about a fifth are singletons and the top ten take 14%. The sample in question was PBMCs, obtained 15 days after the yellow fever booster vaccination. The receptor source for this set is a man between 25 and 39 years old who received the YFV17D yellow fever vaccine.

J is TRBJ1-3 and V is TRBV5-6, with D tentatively TRBD1 (5 bases). Between the trimmed V and J ends, which lost 7 bases and 3 bases, there was a span of 14 bases. Germline lookup yields CDR1 SGHDT and CDR2 YYEEEE. The CDR3 sequence is 14 residues long. The CDR3 sequence: CASGGGPSGNTIYF. As DNA, the CDR3 is TGTGCCAGCGGGGGGGGACCAAGTGGAAACACCATATATTTT.

This clonotype was recorded a few times. The J gene is TRBJ2-4, the V gene TRBV4-1, with D perhaps being TRBD1 or TRBD2 (5 bases each). Deletions cut 4 bases from V and 5 bases from J, with 12 bases between. The germline V gene has CDR1 MGHRA and CDR2 YSYEKL. This CDR3 contains 14 residues. This CDR3 reads CASSRDPAQNIQYF. The CDR3 DNA sequence: TGCGCCAGCAGCCGGGACCCTGCACAAAACATTCAGTACTTC.

The V call is TRBV3-1, the J call TRBJ1-6, with D unclear. Germline V lookup: CDR1 LGHDT, CDR2 YNNKEL (reference sequence). Trimming cost V 1 base and J 7 bases, with 5 bases left between them. The CDR3 consists of 13 residues. CDR3 sequence (DNA): TGTGCCAGCAGCCAAGCGAGAAATTCACCCCTCCACTTT. This sequence encodes CASSQARNSPLHF.

The chain couples TRBV20-1 to TRBJ2-2; tentative D call: TRBD2 (5 bases). In germline, CDR1 is DFQATT, CDR2 SNEGSKA (reference sequence). The V end was cut by 4 bases, the J end by 0 bases, with 9 bases between. The CDR3 length is 14 residues. This CDR3 is CSAIPGTNTGELFF. The CDR3 nucleotides read TGCAGTGCTATTCCCGGGACGAACACCGGGGAGCTGTTTTTT.

This clonotype was counted between two and nine times. The rearrangement joins TRBV18 to TRBJ2-1; TRBD2 might be the D (5 bases). CDR1 is KGHSH, CDR2 LQKENI, per germline. Between the trimmed V and J ends, which lost 3 bases and 6 bases, there was a span of 18 bases. This CDR3 has 16 amino acids. CDR3 DNA sequence: TGTGCCAGCTCACCTCCGGGTGGTGGGAGAAGCAATGAGCAGTTCTTC. Amino acid sequence: CASSPPGGGRSNEQFF.

This clonotype was detected a few times. The chain uses TRBV20-1 and TRBJ2-5; D not certain. V was pared by 0 bases and J by 9 bases, with 14 bases between. Germline V gene lookup returns CDR1 DFQATT and CDR2 SNEGSKA (reference sequence). CDR3 length equals 13 residues. CDR3 region: CSAREDGSWSQYF. CDR3 bases: TGCAGTGCTAGAGAGGACGGATCATGGTCCCAGTACTTC.

This clonotype has a handful of counts. The rearrangement joins TRBV7-2 to TRBJ1-5; tentatively, D is TRBD1 (5 bases). From germline, CDR1 is SGHTA and CDR2 FQGNSA. Deletions cut 11 bases from V and 0 bases from J, with 11 bases between. The CDR3 has 13 amino acids. The CDR3 region has the DNA TGTGCCTCTGCTCAGGGTAGCAATCAGCCCCAGCATTTT. It translates to CASAQGSNQPQHF.

This clonotype was detected only a few times. The gene calls are TRBV5-1 and TRBJ2-2; D tentatively reads TRBD1 or TRBD2 (5 bases each). CDR1 and CDR2 (germline): SGHRS, YFSETQ. V was clipped by 0 bases and J by 3 bases, with 9 bases between them. The CDR3 length is 15 residues. CDR3 in amino acids: CASSLDGADTGELFF. DNA of the CDR3: TGCGCCAGCAGCTTGGACGGGGCCGACACCGGGGAGCTGTTTTTT. Full variable domain (rest looked up from reference TRBV5-1 and TRBJ2-2): KAGVTQTPRYLIKTRGQQVTLSCSPISGHRSVSWYQQTPGQGLQFLFEYFSETQRNKGNFPGRFSGRQFSNSRSEMNVSTLELGDSALYLCASSLDGADTGELFFGEGSRLTVL.

V and J are TRBV7-6 and TRBJ2-7, with 7 bases lining up with TRBD2. The length of the CDR3 is 13 residues. Germline V gives CDR1 SGHVS, CDR2 FNYEAQ. Trimming removed 4 bases from V and 7 bases from J; junction bases left unmatched: 7. DNA for the CDR3: TGTGCCAGCAGCTCCCGGGGGGAGGGGGAGCAGTACTTC. Protein product: CASSSRGEGEQYF.

The CDR3 sequence: CASSQVGLAGVKNTQYF. The CDR3, as DNA: TGTGCCAGCAGCCAAGTCGGACTAGCGGGAGTGAAAAATACGCAGTATTTT. This chain links TRBV3-1 with TRBJ2-3; 13 nucleotides line up with TRBD2. The CDR3 runs 17 residues. The germline V gene encodes CDR1 LGHDT and CDR2 YNNKEL (reference sequence). V lost 1 base to trimming and J lost 7 bases; unmatched junction nucleotides: 8.

This clonotype was seen a few times. The chain joins TRBV6-4 to TRBJ2-3, with TRBD2 matching 10 bases. With V trimmed by 3 bases and J by 6 bases, 9 bases remained unmatched. The germline CDR1 and CDR2 sequences are MRHNA and SNTAGT. CDR3 size: 16 residues. The CDR3 coding sequence is TGTGCCAGCAGTGAAGAAGCGGGAGGGCCGGGGGATACGCAGTATTTT. Residues: CASSEEAGGPGDTQYF.

This chain joins TRBV5-1 and TRBJ2-6; TRBD1 aligns across 7 bases. CDR1 and CDR2 from the germline V gene are SGHRS and YFSETQ. J gave up 1 base and V 3 bases, and 10 bases lay outside the gene matches. The CDR3 is 18 residues long. CDR3 residues: CASSSWTGRPSGANVLTF. CDR3 coding DNA: TGCGCCAGCAGCTCATGGACAGGTCGGCCTTCTGGGGCCAACGTCCTGACTTTC. The full variable domain, rest sourced from reference TRBV5-1 and TRBJ2-6, is KAGVTQTPRYLIKTRGQQVTLSCSPISGHRSVSWYQQTPGQGLQFLFEYFSETQRNKGNFPGRFSGRQFSNSRSEMNVSTLELGDSALYLCASSSWTGRPSGANVLTFGAGSRLTVL.

The J gene is TRBJ2-3, the V gene TRBV29-1; maybe TRBD1 (6 bases). The CDR3 length is 14 residues. Germline lookup yields CDR1 SQVTM and CDR2 ANQGSEA. Written as DNA, the CDR3 is TGCAGTCTTTGGGACATTCCCGGTGCAGATACGCAGTATTTT. Residues: CSLWDIPGADTQYF.

This chain connects TRBV7-2 to TRBJ2-1, with TRBD2 matching 7 bases. The ends lost 5 bases at V and 1 base at J; junction bases unmatched: 5. CDR3 length: 15 residues. In germline, CDR1 is SGHTA, CDR2 FQGNSA. The CDR3 DNA reads as TGTGCCAGCAGCGGGGGGGGGGTTTCCTACAATGAGCAGTTCTTC. Its translation: CASSGGGVSYNEQFF.

This sequence joins TRBV19 and TRBJ2-6, with D unresolved. This CDR3 comprises 14 residues. V gave up 5 bases and J gave up 0 bases, with 5 bases separating them. The germline V gene has CDR1 LNHDA and CDR2 SQIVND (reference sequence). Here the CDR3 DNA reads TGTGCCAGTAGTGACATCTCTGGGGCCAACGTCCTGACTTTC. It codes for CASSDISGANVLTF.

This clonotype was counted a single time. The rearrangement joins TRBV4-3 to TRBJ2-7; perhaps TRBD2 as D (7 bases). V lost 3 bases to trimming and J lost 3 bases, with 15 bases between them. There are 15 residues in the CDR3. The germline V gene has CDR1 LGHNA and CDR2 YSLEER. The CDR3 DNA sequence: TGCGCCAGCAGCCATTCCCGGGGGGCTCTCTACGAGCAGTACTTC. Translation gives CASSHSRGALYEQYF.

This clonotype was seen at least ten times. The CDR3 is CASSLETSQSGYTF. CDR3 nucleotides: TGCGCCAGCAGCTTGGAGACGTCCCAAAGTGGCTACACCTTC. This chain joins TRBV5-1 and TRBJ1-2, with no clear D. Germline V gene sequence: CDR1 SGHRS, CDR2 YFSETQ. The CDR3 contains 14 residues. Trimming cost V 0 bases and J 7 bases, with 13 bases left between them.

V is TRBV4-3 and J is TRBJ1-1, with no clear D. The germline V gene has CDR1 LGHNA and CDR2 YSLEER. Trimming removed 3 bases at V and 0 bases at J, with 11 bases between. The CDR3 has 15 amino acids. The CDR3 loop reads CASSQLQTLNTEAFF. As DNA, the CDR3 is TGCGCCAGCAGCCAGTTACAGACGTTGAACACTGAAGCTTTCTTT.

The chain couples TRBV24-1 to TRBJ2-1; 15 bases line up with TRBD2. After removal of 4 bases from V and 7 bases from J, the junction contained 13 bases not matched to a gene. The CDR3 has 19 residues. Germline CDR1 reads KGHDR; CDR2 reads SFDVKD. CDR3 sequence reads: CATSESGLAGGSPWNEQFF. CDR3 nucleotide sequence: TGTGCCACCAGTGAATCTGGACTAGCGGGAGGGTCCCCCTGGAATGAGCAGTTCTTC.

This clonotype occurred a few times. The gene calls are TRBV28 and TRBJ2-7; 7 nucleotides agree with TRBD1. V lost 4 bases and J lost 0; bases outside the gene matches: 6. Germline CDR1 MDHEN, CDR2 SYDVKM. CDR3 size: 15 residues. As DNA, the CDR3 is TGTGCCAGCAGTTCTGGACAGGACCGCTCCTACGAGCAGTACTTC. Its translation: CASSSGQDRSYEQYF.